This T cell receptor (beta chain) was obtained from a study of blood T cell repertoires in COVID-19. At the level of the study: The United States, Italy and Spain were the sources of the acute and convalescent COVID-19 samples. The cDNA or gDNA used as material had been derived from T cells, B-cell-depleted T cells, or PBMCs.

Sequenced by immunoSEQ multiplex PCR; TCRdb stores in-frame clones only, minus some. The sample contains around 200,000 clones, just over 85% of which appear only once. The CDR3 contains 15 residues. Germline lookup yields CDR1 SGHTS and CDR2 YDEGEE. The ends lost 4 bases at V and 4 bases at J; junction bases unmatched: 5. This clone appeared many times. This chain uses TRBV5-8 with TRBJ2-1; 10 positions agree with TRBD2. This clonotype was sampled from a man older than 75 with acute or convalescent COVID-19. Sequenced material: peripheral blood. Here the CDR3 reads CASSTGLAVYNEQFF. In DNA form, the CDR3 reads TGTGCCAGCAGCACTGGACTAGCGGTTTACAATGAGCAGTTCTTC.